The 32 T cell receptor beta chains below come from one sample, sequenced in a study of shared clonotypes between healthy human individuals. TCRdb keeps only in-frame clones here, not all; method: immunoSEQ multiplex PCR. The sample has roughly 1.4 million clones, about 98.5% seen once. Source material: naive CD4+ T cells sorted from blood. Subset given: CD45RA+ positively selected. All receptors come from a man between 25 and 39 years old in good health.

The rearrangement links TRBV6-5 to TRBJ2-7; tentative D call: TRBD1 (6 bases). V was shortened by 6 bases and J by 3 bases, with 15 bases between the two germline ends. The CDR3 length is 14 residues. The germline CDR1 and CDR2 sequences are MNHEY and SVGAGI. CDR3 residues: CASSLQGTRYEQYF. The CDR3 bases are TGTGCCAGCAGCTTACAGGGCACCCGCTACGAGCAGTACTTC.

V and J are TRBV7-2 and TRBJ1-5; D is ambiguous. CDR1 and CDR2 (germline): SGHTA, FQGNSA. CDR3 length: 13 amino acids. V lost 0 bases and J lost 3, with 3 bases in between. CDR3 in amino acids: CASSLATNQPQHF. The CDR3 bases are TGTGCCAGCAGCTTAGCCACCAATCAGCCCCAGCATTTT.

V gene TRBV5-1 combines with J gene TRBJ1-2; D is perhaps TRBD1 (6 bases). From germline, CDR1 is SGHRS and CDR2 YFSETQ. V lost 0 bases to trimming and J lost 1 base, with 10 bases between them. There are 15 residues in the CDR3. The CDR3 region is CASSLEDRLNYGYTF. The CDR3 DNA reads TGCGCCAGCAGCTTGGAAGACAGGCTTAACTATGGCTACACCTTC. Together with reference TRBV5-1 and TRBJ1-2, the CDR3 gives the full variable domain: KAGVTQTPRYLIKTRGQQVTLSCSPISGHRSVSWYQQTPGQGLQFLFEYFSETQRNKGNFPGRFSGRQFSNSRSEMNVSTLELGDSALYLCASSLEDRLNYGYTFGSGTRLTVV.

The sample holds one count of this clone. The V and J genes are TRBV14 and TRBJ2-3; 13 bases are a match to TRBD2. The CDR3 extends over 15 amino acids. The germline V gene has CDR1 SGHDN and CDR2 FVKESK. With V trimmed by 5 bases and J by 4 bases, 3 bases remained unmatched. CDR3 amino acids: CASSIGLAGADTQYF. The CDR3 DNA sequence: TGTGCCAGCAGCATCGGACTAGCGGGAGCAGATACGCAGTATTTT.

The chain links TRBV6-5 to TRBJ2-1; tentative D call: TRBD1 (6 bases). Germline V gene lookup returns CDR1 MNHEY and CDR2 SVGAGI. V was cut by 8 bases and J by 7 bases, with 15 bases left in between. This CDR3 is built from 13 residues. The CDR3 sequence: CASQKGGWNEQFF. CDR3 sequence (DNA): TGTGCCAGCCAGAAAGGGGGTTGGAATGAGCAGTTCTTC.

This chain connects TRBV4-1 to TRBJ2-1; D not resolved. The CDR3 has 13 amino acids. Trimming removed 8 bases from V and 5 bases from J, with 13 bases in between. The germline gives CDR1 MGHRA, CDR2 YSYEKL. CDR3 DNA: TGCGCCAGCGGGTATGGGCCGCACAATGAGCAGTTCTTC. Its protein is CASGYGPHNEQFF.

This clone was counted a single time. Other DNA sequences within the sample encode an identical CDR3. The chain uses TRBV28 and TRBJ2-2; D is ambiguous. In germline, CDR1 is MDHEN, CDR2 SYDVKM. This CDR3 is built from 13 residues. V was cut by 5 bases and J by 2 bases, with 6 bases left in between. The CDR3 loop is CASSPVNTGELFF. In DNA form, the CDR3 reads TGTGCCAGCAGTCCAGTAAACACCGGGGAGCTGTTTTTT.

This chain uses TRBV7-6 with TRBJ1-4, with 9 positions matching TRBD1. Looked up from germline, CDR1 is SGHVS and CDR2 is FNYEAQ. Losses at the gene ends were 5 bases for V and 2 bases for J; bases not matched to a gene: 9. The CDR3 has 17 residues. CDR3 coding DNA: TGTGCCAGCAGCGCCGGACGCGGACAGGGGACTAATGAAAAACTGTTTTTT. The encoded protein is CASSAGRGQGTNEKLFF.

The chain recombines TRBV9 with TRBJ1-5; D not resolved. V was trimmed by 2 bases and J by 0 bases, leaving 6 bases between them. The CDR3 totals 14 residues. CDR1 is SGDLS, CDR2 YYNGEE, per germline. The CDR3 DNA reads TGTGCCAGCAGCGTTGAGGCTAGCAATCAGCCCCAGCATTTT. Encoded protein: CASSVEASNQPQHF. Drawing the rest from reference TRBV9 and TRBJ1-5, the complete variable domain is DSGVTQTPKHLITATGQRVTLRCSPRSGDLSVYWYQQSLDQGLQFLIQYYNGEERAKGNILERFSAQQFPDLHSELNLSSLELGDSALYFCASSVEASNQPQHFGDGTRLSIL.

J is TRBJ2-7 and V is TRBV30, with TRBD2 identical over 7 bases. J was trimmed by 3 bases and V by 1 base; bases with no gene match: 9. The germline gives CDR1 GTSNPN, CDR2 SVGIG (reference sequence). The CDR3 has 15 amino acids. CDR3 nucleotide sequence: TGTGCCTGGAGTGAACGGGGACTATCGATCTACGAGCAGTACTTC. Translated, it gives CAWSERGLSIYEQYF.

The V call is TRBV29-1, the J call TRBJ2-5; no reliable D call. The germline V and J ends were trimmed by 5 bases and 2 bases, with 9 bases remaining between them. Germline V lookup: CDR1 SQVTM, CDR2 ANQGSEA. The CDR3 loop spans 12 amino acids. The CDR3 nucleotides are TGCAGCGTTAAAGGGCATCAAGAGACCCAGTACTTC. This encodes CSVKGHQETQYF.

The genes are TRBV5-8 and TRBJ2-7; 10 bases match TRBD1. The ends lost 2 bases at V and 0 bases at J; junction bases unmatched: 5. The CDR3 totals 16 residues. Germline V lookup: CDR1 SGHTS, CDR2 YDEGEE. The CDR3 is CASSFPGTGDSYEQYF. The CDR3 DNA follows: TGTGCCAGCAGCTTTCCCGGGACAGGGGACTCCTACGAGCAGTACTTC.

The chain uses TRBV5-1 and TRBJ2-1; possible D gene TRBD2, 5 bases. Germline lookup yields CDR1 SGHRS and CDR2 YFSETQ. The CDR3 loop spans 14 amino acids. V gave up 2 bases and J gave up 5 bases, with 11 bases separating them. The CDR3 DNA reads TGCGCCAGCAGCTTAATTAGCGCAAACAATGAGCAGTTCTTC. As protein: CASSLISANNEQFF.

The rearrangement links TRBV19 to TRBJ1-5, with D possibly TRBD1 on 6 matching bases. Germline CDR1 and CDR2: LNHDA and SQIVND (reference sequence). The CDR3 spans 12 residues. V was shortened by 4 bases and J by 10 bases, with 11 bases between the two germline ends. The CDR3 region has the DNA TGTGCCAGTAGTACCCACAGGGTACCCCAGCATTTT. Its protein is CASSTHRVPQHF.

This chain connects TRBV5-4 to TRBJ2-1; D gene unclear. V lost 2 bases, J lost 8 bases, and 8 bases lay in between. Germline V gene lookup returns CDR1 SGHNT and CDR2 YYREEE (reference sequence). The length of the CDR3 is 12 residues. The CDR3 loop reads CASSLGFDEQFF. CDR3 nucleotide sequence: TGTGCCAGCAGCTTAGGGTTCGATGAGCAGTTCTTC. The variable domain in full, with the rest retrieved from reference TRBV5-4 and TRBJ2-1, is ETGVTQSPTHLIKTRGQQVTLRCSSQSGHNTVSWYQQALGQGPQFIFQYYREEENGRGNFPPRFSGLQFPNYSSELNVNALELDDSALYLCASSLGFDEQFFGPGTRLTVL.

Points on this clone: Other DNA sequences in the same sample also yield this CDR3. The V and J genes are TRBV5-1 and TRBJ2-3; 12 bases map to TRBD2. CDR1 and CDR2 from the germline V gene are SGHRS and YFSETQ. The V gene end was trimmed by 2 bases and the J gene end by 3 bases; junction bases not matched to a gene: 1. The CDR3 loop spans 15 amino acids. CDR3 region: CASSLTSGRTDTQYF. CDR3 sequence (DNA): TGCGCCAGCAGCTTAACTAGCGGGAGGACAGATACGCAGTATTTT.

The gene calls are TRBV5-1 and TRBJ2-1; D remains unclear. CDR1 is SGHRS, CDR2 YFSETQ, per germline. The CDR3 is made up of 12 amino acids. The V gene lost 1 base and the J gene lost 6 bases, with 5 bases spanning the gap. The CDR3 region is CASSLRANEQFF. CDR3 bases: TGCGCCAGCAGCTTGAGGGCCAATGAGCAGTTCTTC.

CDR3: CASSAPRGRIGELFF. CDR3 sequence (DNA): TGTGCCAGCAGTGCCCCCCGCGGGAGGATCGGGGAGCTGTTTTTT. This sequence joins TRBV6-1 and TRBJ2-2; 8 positions match TRBD2. The CDR3 sequence is 15 residues long. The V gene's germline CDR1 is MNHNS and CDR2 SASEGT. V lost 4 bases and J lost 7; bases outside the gene matches: 8.

This chain links TRBV5-6 with TRBJ2-7; D gene unclear. The V end was cut by 4 bases, the J end by 4 bases, with 15 bases between. This CDR3 is built from 14 residues. The germline gives CDR1 SGHDT, CDR2 YYEEEE. The CDR3 bases are TGTGCCAGCAGCACTGGACGGATTTCTTACGAGCAGTACTTC. Encoded protein: CASSTGRISYEQYF.

The chain employs TRBV5-4 and TRBJ2-6; D is unresolved. This CDR3 has 15 amino acids. The V end was cut by 0 bases, the J end by 14 bases, with 18 bases between. Germline loops: CDR1 SGHNT, CDR2 YYREEE (reference sequence). CDR3 in amino acids: CASSLVGAGVTFLTF. DNA of the CDR3: TGTGCCAGCAGCTTGGTAGGTGCAGGAGTCACTTTCCTGACTTTC. The whole variable domain, filled in from reference TRBV5-4 and TRBJ2-6, reads ETGVTQSPTHLIKTRGQQVTLRCSSQSGHNTVSWYQQALGQGPQFIFQYYREEENGRGNFPPRFSGLQFPNYSSELNVNALELDDSALYLCASSLVGAGVTFLTFGAGSRLTVL.

The chain recombines TRBV5-1 with TRBJ2-7; tentative D call: TRBD1 (5 bases). CDR1 is SGHRS and CDR2 is YFSETQ in the germline V gene. V was clipped by 2 bases and J by 3 bases, with 15 bases between them. The CDR3 extends over 15 amino acids. CDR3 in amino acids: CASSFGAGLIYEQYF. The CDR3 DNA reads as TGCGCCAGCAGCTTCGGCGCAGGGCTAATCTACGAGCAGTACTTC.

V usage is TRBV5-4 and J usage is TRBJ2-7; possibly TRBD1 for D (6 bases). The CDR3 is 12 residues long. The V gene's germline CDR1 is SGHNT and CDR2 YYREEE (reference sequence). V was shortened by 3 bases and J by 4 bases, with 8 bases between the two germline ends. The chain's CDR3 is CASSSQGYEQYF. The CDR3 DNA reads TGTGCCAGCAGCTCACAGGGATACGAGCAGTACTTC. Drawing the rest from reference TRBV5-4 and TRBJ2-7, the complete variable domain is ETGVTQSPTHLIKTRGQQVTLRCSSQSGHNTVSWYQQALGQGPQFIFQYYREEENGRGNFPPRFSGLQFPNYSSELNVNALELDDSALYLCASSSQGYEQYFGPGTRLTVT.

With respect to this clone: This sample includes further DNA sequences coding for the same CDR3. This chain uses TRBV5-1 with TRBJ2-1, with 9 bases identical to TRBD2. V shed 4 bases and J 4 bases; nucleotides not matched to a gene: 6. Germline V gene data show CDR1 as SGHRS and CDR2 as YFSETQ. The CDR3 runs to 15 residues. The CDR3 region has the DNA TGCGCCAGCAGCATGACTAGCGGATCTTACAATGAGCAGTTCTTC. This sequence encodes CASSMTSGSYNEQFF.

The chain carries TRBV5-5 and TRBJ1-5; D is unclear. Germline assignment: CDR1 SGHKS and CDR2 YYEKEE (reference sequence). V was cut by 0 bases and J by 3 bases, with 13 bases left in between. This CDR3 has 16 residues. This CDR3 reads CASSLAAEPYNQPQHF. CDR3 in DNA: TGTGCCAGCAGCTTGGCGGCAGAACCGTACAATCAGCCCCAGCATTTT. The variable domain in full, with the rest retrieved from reference TRBV5-5 and TRBJ1-5, is DAGVTQSPTHLIKTRGQQVTLRCSPISGHKSVSWYQQVLGQGPQFIFQYYEKEERGRGNFPDRFSARQFPNYSSELNVNALLLGDSALYLCASSLAAEPYNQPQHFGDGTRLSIL.

This chain uses TRBV18 with TRBJ2-5, with 7 bases matching TRBD2. Germline trimming cut 3 bases from V and 4 bases from J; bases unmatched to any gene: 8. CDR1 and CDR2 (germline): KGHSH, LQKENI. This CDR3 contains 15 residues. This chain's CDR3 is CASSPGAGEGETQYF. The CDR3 DNA reads TGTGCCAGCTCACCGGGTGCGGGGGAAGGAGAGACCCAGTACTTC.

This clone appeared once. The rearrangement joins TRBV6-6 to TRBJ1-2; D is undetermined. Trimming cost V 4 bases and J 8 bases, with 11 bases left between them. The germline CDR1 and CDR2 sequences are MNHNY and SVGAGI (reference sequence). The CDR3 loop spans 12 amino acids. This chain's CDR3 is CASSSGPEGYTF. The CDR3, as DNA: TGTGCCAGCAGTTCCGGGCCAGAGGGCTACACCTTC.

Turning to this clone: The same CDR3 can be traced to other DNA sequences in this sample. This sequence joins TRBV11-3 and TRBJ2-7; D unclear. Trimming pared 3 bases from V and 4 bases from J, leaving 13 bases between. Germline V gene data show CDR1 as SGHNT and CDR2 as YENEEA. CDR3 length: 14 amino acids. The CDR3 nucleotides read TGTGCCAGCAGCTTGGGCCACAATACTTACGAGCAGTACTTC. It translates to CASSLGHNTYEQYF. Supplemented by reference TRBV11-3 and TRBJ2-7, the full variable domain reads EAGVVQSPRYKIIEKKQPVAFWCNPISGHNTLYWYLQNLGQGPELLIRYENEEAVDDSQLPKDRFSAERLKGVDSTLKIQPAELGDSAVYLCASSLGHNTYEQYFGPGTRLTVT.

J is TRBJ2-3 and V is TRBV25-1; D is unclear. Trimming stripped 4 bases from V and 6 bases from J, with 20 bases between. The CDR3 is 16 residues long. CDR1 MGHDK and CDR2 SYGVNS come from the germline V gene. CDR3: CASSGSVDRALDTQYF. Written as DNA, the CDR3 is TGTGCCAGCAGTGGTTCGGTAGACCGTGCTTTGGATACGCAGTATTTT.

CDR3 nucleotide sequence: TGCGCCAGCAGTCAATTTCCCGGACTAGCGGCAATCGGGCAGTTCTTC. It yields the protein CASSQFPGLAAIGQFF. The rearrangement joins TRBV23-1 to TRBJ2-1, with 10 bases matching TRBD2. TRBV23-1 carries the ORF label, with uncertain function. The ends lost 1 base at V and 12 bases at J; junction bases unmatched: 12. This CDR3 comprises 16 residues.

The chain couples TRBV14 to TRBJ1-1, with no clear D. CDR3 size: 18 residues. Deletions cut 1 base from V and 0 bases from J, with 18 bases between. CDR1 is SGHDN, CDR2 FVKESK, per germline. The CDR3 DNA reads TGTGCCAGCAGCCAAGGCTGGGCCACTGAACACATGAACACTGAAGCTTTCTTT. It encodes CASSQGWATEHMNTEAFF.

J is TRBJ2-7 and V is TRBV6-1; D is perhaps TRBD2 (6 bases). The CDR3 contains 13 residues. Germline V CDR1 and CDR2: MNHNS, SASEGT. Trimming removed 8 bases from V and 1 base from J, with 12 bases in between. The CDR3 is CASRRLESYEQYF. The CDR3 DNA reads as TGTGCCAGCCGAAGACTAGAATCCTACGAGCAGTACTTC.

V is TRBV7-3 and J is TRBJ2-7; 10 positions agree with TRBD1. The CDR3 has 15 residues. V dropped 2 bases and J dropped 3; count of bases not matched to a gene: 4. The V gene's germline CDR1 is SGHTA and CDR2 FQGTGA. The CDR3 DNA sequence: TGTGCCAGCAGCTTAGGGACAGGGGTCAGCTACGAGCAGTACTTC. Amino acids: CASSLGTGVSYEQYF.